These 12 T cell receptor beta chains originate from one sample sequenced in a study of T-cell memory formation after mild COVID-19. TCRdb recomputed calls from the 5' RACE reads with MiXCR, one row per CDR3 protein. The sample includes about 560,000 distinct CDR3 sequences, less than 25% of them seen just once. Input material: PBMCs or a T cell subset sorted from them (not recorded which). The receptor set was obtained from an adult woman who had mild COVID-19 (a few samples of this study predate the infection). Cell type and time point are not known.

The chain recombines TRBV20-1 with TRBJ1-4; 11 nucleotides match TRBD1. V lost 6 bases to trimming and J lost 7 bases; unmatched junction nucleotides: 10. CDR3 length: 15 residues. Germline loops: CDR1 DFQATT, CDR2 SNEGSKA (reference sequence). CDR3 nucleotide sequence: TGCAGTGCCCGGGACAGGGGGAGGTTGCGTGAAAAACTGTTTTTT. Amino acids: CSARDRGRLREKLFF.

This clonotype was seen repeatedly, ten times or more. The V and J genes are TRBV7-3 and TRBJ2-1; the D gene is possibly TRBD2 (6 bases). Trimming left V 5 bases short and J 6 bases short, with 11 bases between. CDR3 size: 13 residues. Germline V gene lookup returns CDR1 SGHTA and CDR2 FQGTGA. CDR3 sequence: CASSPGTSNEQFF. In nucleotides, the CDR3 is TGTGCCAGCAGCCCCGGGACTTCCAATGAGCAGTTCTTC.

The rearrangement links TRBV18 to TRBJ1-1; TRBD1 might be the D (5 bases). V dropped 5 bases and J dropped 7 bases, with 17 bases sitting between them. The CDR3 spans 14 residues. Germline CDR1 KGHSH, CDR2 LQKENI. The CDR3 protein is CASSGGRTLVEAFF. The CDR3, as DNA: TGTGCCAGCTCAGGGGGGAGGACACTGGTTGAAGCTTTCTTT.

This clonotype occurred a few times. The J gene is TRBJ2-5, the V gene TRBV7-3; 9 bases match TRBD2. Germline CDR1 and CDR2: SGHTA and FQGTGA. Trimming removed 2 bases from V and 5 bases from J; junction bases left unmatched: 6. The CDR3 runs to 15 residues. In DNA form, the CDR3 reads TGTGCCAGCAGCTTAGGGGGACTAGCATACGAGACCCAGTACTTC. Its translation is CASSLGGLAYETQYF. The variable domain in full, completed from reference TRBV7-3 and TRBJ2-5, reads GAGVSQTPSNKVTEKGKYVELRCDPISGHTALYWYRQSLGQGPEFLIYFQGTGAADDSGLPNDRFFAVRPEGSVSTLKIQRTERGDSAVYLCASSLGGLAYETQYFGPGTRLLVL.

This clonotype was found a few times. The chain uses TRBV19 and TRBJ2-7; a possible D gene is TRBD1 (5 bases). Germline V gene lookup returns CDR1 LNHDA and CDR2 SQIVND (reference sequence). Trimming stripped 4 bases from V and 7 bases from J, with 14 bases between. The CDR3 sequence is 13 residues long. The CDR3, as DNA: TGTGCCAGTAGTACGGACACATATGGGGAGCAGTACTTC. Translated: CASSTDTYGEQYF.

The chain is built from TRBV7-9 and TRBJ2-3, with 8 nucleotides matching TRBD2. Germline V gene sequence: CDR1 SEHNR, CDR2 FQNEAQ (reference sequence). Trimming at V came to 5 bases and at J to 0 bases, leaving 7 bases not matched to a gene. This CDR3 region has 16 residues. CDR3 protein: CASSTRGGGSTDTQYF. Here the CDR3 DNA reads TGTGCCAGCAGCACCCGTGGCGGGGGGAGCACAGATACGCAGTATTTT.

At least ten counts were recorded for this clonotype. The genes are TRBV12-3 or TRBV12-4 and TRBJ2-2; weak D call: TRBD1 (5 bases). The CDR3 runs to 13 residues. Trimming removed 2 bases from V and 6 bases from J, with 7 bases in between. The CDR3 DNA reads as TGTGCCAGCAGTTTAACAGGCCCCGGGGAGCTGTTTTTT. Protein product: CASSLTGPGELFF.

The chain couples TRBV30 to TRBJ2-7; TRBD2 matches 15 bases. CDR3 size: 17 residues. The germline CDR1 and CDR2 sequences are GTSNPN and SVGIG (reference sequence). Unmatched junction bases numbered 13, after V lost 4 bases and J lost 6 bases. The CDR3 is CAWNVPGLAGGLREQYF. The CDR3 region has the DNA TGTGCCTGGAACGTCCCGGGACTAGCGGGAGGTTTGCGCGAGCAGTACTTC. Together with reference TRBV30 and TRBJ2-7, the CDR3 gives the full variable domain: SQTIHQWPATLVQPVGSPLSLECTVEGTSNPNLYWYRQAAGRGLQLLFYSVGIGQISSEVPQNLSASRPQDRQFILSSKKLLLSDSGFYLCAWNVPGLAGGLREQYFGPGTRLTVT.

The chain uses TRBV7-3 and TRBJ2-2, with a possible D match to TRBD2 (5 bases). CDR3 size: 18 residues. V lost 3 bases and J lost 1, with 18 bases in between. The germline V gene has CDR1 SGHTA and CDR2 FQGTGA. This chain's CDR3 is CASSLEAARGMNTGELFF. Written as DNA, the CDR3 is TGTGCCAGCAGCTTGGAGGCGGCTCGGGGAATGAACACCGGGGAGCTGTTTTTT.

This clonotype has a handful of counts. The J gene is TRBJ2-7, the V gene TRBV7-2; a possible D gene is TRBD2 (6 bases). The V end was cut by 1 base, the J end by 1 base, with 11 bases between. The CDR3 spans 15 residues. Germline-derived CDR1 and CDR2 are SGHTA and FQGNSA. The CDR3 loop reads CASSLGGTLSYEQYF. The CDR3, as DNA: TGTGCCAGCAGCTTAGGAGGGACTCTATCCTACGAGCAGTACTTC.

Only a few counts were recorded for this clonotype. The gene calls are TRBV5-1 and TRBJ2-1; D is tentatively TRBD1 or TRBD2 (5 bases each). CDR1 is SGHRS, CDR2 YFSETQ, per germline. The CDR3 length is 13 residues. Deletions cut 9 bases from V and 3 bases from J, with 13 bases between. This CDR3 is CATRGDLYNEQFF. The CDR3 DNA reads as TGCGCCACCCGAGGGGATCTCTACAATGAGCAGTTCTTC.

The V gene is TRBV7-2, the J gene TRBJ1-5, with D possibly TRBD1 on 6 matching bases. V shed 5 bases and J shed 7 bases, with 18 bases lying between them. From germline, CDR1 is SGHTA and CDR2 FQGNSA. The CDR3 loop spans 15 amino acids. The CDR3 protein is CASSPMGAIRQPQHF. CDR3 sequence (DNA): TGTGCCAGCAGCCCTATGGGGGCGATTAGGCAGCCCCAGCATTTT.